These 30 T cell receptor beta chains were all obtained from the same sample, sequenced in a study of blood T cell repertoires in COVID-19. Sequencing was performed with immunoSEQ multiplex PCR; in TCRdb, only in-frame clones are kept and a portion is missing. Of over 65,000 clones in the sample, 82% are singletons; the top ten hold approximately 16%. The material sequenced was peripheral blood. The receptors derive from a man older than 75 with active COVID-19.

The chain has TRBV7-2 and TRBJ1-5, with D uncertain. The CDR3 consists of 14 residues. The ends were cut back, 2 bases at V and 4 bases at J, with 9 bases in the middle. Looked up from germline, CDR1 is SGHTA and CDR2 is FQGNSA. The CDR3: CASSLQSINQPQHF. CDR3 DNA sequence: TGTGCCAGCAGCTTACAGTCCATTAATCAGCCCCAGCATTTT.

The CDR3 DNA reads TGCGCCAGCAGCCCGTGGACTAGCGGGAGTCGTGATGAGCAGTTCTTC. This gives the protein CASSPWTSGSRDEQFF. The J gene is TRBJ2-1, the V gene TRBV4-1, with 13 bases aligning to TRBD2. V lost 4 bases, J lost 8 bases, and 8 bases stayed unmatched. CDR1 and CDR2 from the germline V gene are MGHRA and YSYEKL. The CDR3 spans 16 residues.

V gene TRBV5-5 combines with J gene TRBJ1-2; 7 bases align to TRBD1. V shed 4 bases and J 5 bases; nucleotides not matched to a gene: 5. The CDR3 has 13 residues. Germline CDR1 is SGHKS and CDR2 is YYEKEE (reference sequence). The CDR3 DNA is TGTGCCAGCAGCCCCGGGACAGAGTATGGCTACACCTTC. This sequence encodes CASSPGTEYGYTF.

The chain carries TRBV7-9 and TRBJ1-1; D gene uncertain. Germline values: CDR1 SEHNR, CDR2 FQNEAQ (reference sequence). CDR3 length equals 13 residues. The V end was cut by 5 bases, the J end by 4 bases, with 11 bases between. The CDR3 coding sequence is TGTGCCAGCAGCGCCGCCTCGGGCACTGAAGCTTTCTTT. Its translation: CASSAASGTEAFF.

This clone was recorded many times. The chain combines TRBV10-2 with TRBJ1-1; D is perhaps TRBD1 (5 bases). The V and J ends lost 2 bases and 5 bases respectively, with 15 bases between them. Looked up from germline, CDR1 is WSHSY and CDR2 is SAAADI. The CDR3 spans 15 residues. The CDR3 DNA reads TGCGCCAGCAGTGAGCAGGGCAGCCCGCGGACTGAAGCTTTCTTT. Its translation: CASSEQGSPRTEAFF.

The chain carries TRBV6-6 and TRBJ1-4; 9 positions agree with TRBD1. Germline V gives CDR1 MNHNY, CDR2 SVGAGI (reference sequence). The CDR3 extends over 16 amino acids. The V gene end was trimmed by 5 bases and the J gene end by 6 bases; junction bases not matched to a gene: 10. The CDR3 reads CASSRGQGKGHEKLFF. The CDR3 DNA reads as TGTGCCAGCAGTCGAGGACAGGGGAAGGGGCATGAAAAACTGTTTTTT.

The rearrangement uses TRBV7-2 and TRBJ2-7, with 7 bases matching TRBD1. The CDR3 loop spans 15 amino acids. V was pared by 6 bases and J by 2 bases, with 10 bases of the junction left unmatched. Germline V gene lookup returns CDR1 SGHTA and CDR2 FQGNSA. CDR3 in amino acids: CASSNYRDSTYEQYF. CDR3 sequence (DNA): TGTGCCAGCAGTAACTACCGGGACAGCACCTACGAGCAGTACTTC.

The rearrangement uses TRBV3-1 (or the pseudogene TRBV3-2) and TRBJ1-1; D perhaps matches TRBD1 (5 bases). V was shortened by 0 bases and J by 4 bases, with 9 bases between the two germline ends. The CDR3 contains 14 residues. Germline values: CDR1 LGHDT, CDR2 YNNKEL (reference sequence). CDR3 coding DNA: TGTGCCAGCAGCCAAGATATCGGGGGCACTGAAGCTTTCTTT. This translates into CASSQDIGGTEAFF.

The rearrangement links TRBV9 to TRBJ2-7, with 14 bases fitting TRBD2. In germline, CDR1 is SGDLS, CDR2 YYNGEE. The CDR3 is 15 amino acids. V was clipped by 3 bases and J by 7 bases; unmatched bases: 6. This CDR3 is CASSAGTSGSWEQYF. The CDR3 nucleotides are TGTGCCAGCAGCGCCGGGACTAGCGGGAGTTGGGAGCAGTACTTC.

The V call is TRBV5-1, the J call TRBJ1-1; 7 bases are a match to TRBD1. Germline CDR1 SGHRS, CDR2 YFSETQ. The trim removed 4 bases at V and 1 base at J, leaving 4 bases unmatched. The CDR3 consists of 14 residues. In nucleotides, the CDR3 is TGCGCCAGCAGCCCGGGACAGACGAACACTGAAGCTTTCTTT. This codes for CASSPGQTNTEAFF.

This chain uses TRBV12-3 or TRBV12-4 with TRBJ1-1, with 8 nucleotides matching TRBD1. Germline trimming cut 7 bases from V and 4 bases from J; bases unmatched to any gene: 5. The CDR3 loop spans 13 amino acids. The CDR3 is CASTLDRVTEAFF. CDR3 DNA sequence: TGTGCCAGCACCCTGGACAGGGTCACTGAAGCTTTCTTT.

The chain combines TRBV4-3 with TRBJ2-4; D possibly corresponds to TRBD1 (5 bases). Trimming cost V 2 bases and J 1 base, with 6 bases left between them. Germline CDR1 is LGHNA and CDR2 is YSLEER. The length of the CDR3 is 14 residues. CDR3 coding DNA: TGCGCCAGCAGCCAATCAGGGGCCAAAAACATTCAGTACTTC. Its protein is CASSQSGAKNIQYF.

The chain combines TRBV14 with TRBJ1-2; D is possibly TRBD1 (6 bases). V was cut by 4 bases and J by 0 bases, with 15 bases left in between. The germline V gene has CDR1 SGHDN and CDR2 FVKESK. The CDR3 has 16 amino acids. The CDR3 DNA follows: TGTGCCAGCAGCCTAATCAGGGGCACTACTAACTATGGCTACACCTTC. Amino acid sequence: CASSLIRGTTNYGYTF.

The chain has TRBV6-5 and TRBJ2-3; 10 nucleotides align to TRBD1. The junction had 6 bases not matched to a gene; V was cut back by 6 bases and J by 3 bases. The CDR3 loop spans 15 amino acids. Germline CDR1 MNHEY, CDR2 SVGAGI. The CDR3 bases are TGTGCCAGCAGACTGGGACAGGGGTTTACAGATACGCAGTATTTT. Protein product: CASRLGQGFTDTQYF.

The chain is built from TRBV15 and TRBJ1-1; TRBD1 matches at 11 bases. This CDR3 has 14 residues. The germline V gene has CDR1 LNHNV and CDR2 YYDKDF (reference sequence). The ends lost 0 bases at V and 8 bases at J; junction bases unmatched: 2. The CDR3 reads CATSRDWDRGEAFF. The CDR3 coding sequence is TGTGCCACCAGCAGAGACTGGGACAGGGGGGAAGCTTTCTTT. The full variable domain, rest sourced from reference TRBV15 and TRBJ1-1, is DAMVIQNPRYQVTQFGKPVTLSCSQTLNHNVMYWYQQKSSQAPKLLFHYYDKDFNNEADTPDNFQSRRPNTSFCFLDIRSPGLGDTAMYLCATSRDWDRGEAFFGQGTRLTVV.

The chain is built from TRBV21-1 and TRBJ2-7; the table assigns TRBD2, which was not confirmed against the DNA. TRBV21-1 is a listed pseudogene. This CDR3 contains 14 residues. CDR3 loop: CARGKGRLRSEQYF. CDR3 nucleotide sequence: TGTGCCAGGGGGAAGGGCAGACTACGGTCGGAGCAGTACTTC.

The chain carries TRBV4-1 and TRBJ1-5; 8 nucleotides agree with TRBD1. Unmatched junction bases numbered 8, after V lost 6 bases and J lost 4 bases. The CDR3 is 15 amino acids. In germline, CDR1 is MGHRA, CDR2 YSYEKL. CDR3 sequence (DNA): TGCGCCAGCAGGTCCACGGGACAGGCTAATCAGCCCCAGCATTTT. Its translation is CASRSTGQANQPQHF.

The chain combines TRBV15 with TRBJ2-2, with TRBD2 matching over 8 bases. This CDR3 spans 16 amino acids. With V trimmed by 3 bases and J by 1 base, 4 bases remained unmatched. CDR1 is LNHNV and CDR2 is YYDKDF in the germline V gene (reference sequence). The CDR3, as DNA: TGTGCCACCAGCAGCCTAACTAGCGGGAACACCGGGGAGCTGTTTTTT. Its translation: CATSSLTSGNTGELFF.

In this sample, this clone turned up a few times. The genes are TRBV6-6 and TRBJ2-5, with D maybe TRBD2 (5 bases). V was cut by 5 bases and J by 3 bases, with 22 bases left in between. This CDR3 is built from 17 residues. Germline CDR1 is MNHNY and CDR2 is SVGAGI (reference sequence). The CDR3 loop is CASSLGGPHTIEETQYF. The DNA for the CDR3 is TGTGCCAGCAGTCTTGGAGGTCCCCATACAATTGAAGAGACCCAGTACTTC.

V is TRBV11-3 and J is TRBJ2-3, with 11 positions matching TRBD2. V shed 1 base and J 0 bases; nucleotides not matched to a gene: 3. CDR1 is SGHNT, CDR2 YENEEA, per germline. CDR3 length: 17 amino acids. CDR3 residues: CASSLGLAGGSTDTQYF. CDR3 in DNA: TGTGCCAGCAGCTTAGGCCTAGCGGGAGGAAGCACAGATACGCAGTATTTT.

As concerns this clone: Other DNA sequences within the sample encode an identical CDR3. The rearrangement uses TRBV5-1 and TRBJ2-1; 14 nucleotides line up with TRBD2. Germline lookup yields CDR1 SGHRS and CDR2 YFSETQ. J lost 4 bases, V lost 4 bases, and 4 bases had no gene match. This CDR3 region has 16 residues. For the CDR3, the DNA is TGCGCCAGCAGCCCGGGGACTAGCGGGGGATACAATGAGCAGTTCTTC. It encodes CASSPGTSGGYNEQFF.

This clone was counted only a few times. This chain uses TRBV19 with TRBJ1-2; D not certain. This CDR3 contains 15 residues. The V end lost 7 bases, the J end lost 2 bases, and 17 bases lay between the germline ends. Germline V CDR1 and CDR2: LNHDA, SQIVND (reference sequence). As DNA, the CDR3 is TGTGCCAGTATTTCCCCCGAAAACGGGAACTATGGCTACACCTTC. Translated: CASISPENGNYGYTF.

A few counts support this clone. The chain is built from TRBV5-8 and TRBJ1-1, with a tentative D call TRBD1 (5 bases). V shed 6 bases and J shed 1 base, with 16 bases lying between them. The CDR3 has 15 residues. The germline CDR1 and CDR2 sequences are SGHTS and YDEGEE. This CDR3 is CASTLGAETNTEAFF. The DNA of the CDR3 is TGTGCCAGCACCTTAGGGGCGGAAACGAACACTGAAGCTTTCTTT.

The sample holds a few counts of this clone. CDR3 sequence reads: CASSYGQVYGYTF. In DNA, the CDR3 is TGTGCCAGCAGTTATGGACAGGTCTATGGCTACACCTTC. This chain connects TRBV5-4 to TRBJ1-2; 7 nucleotides align to TRBD1. Losses at the gene ends were 5 bases for V and 4 bases for J; bases not matched to a gene: 5. Germline V gene sequence: CDR1 SGHNT, CDR2 YYREEE (reference sequence). CDR3 length equals 13 residues.

The chain recombines TRBV7-9 with TRBJ1-4; 9 bases are a match to TRBD1. Germline CDR1 reads SEHNR; CDR2 reads FQNEAQ (reference sequence). The J segment lost 4 bases and the V segment lost 7 bases, leaving 7 bases of the junction unmatched. This CDR3 is built from 15 residues. The CDR3 nucleotides are TGTGCCAGCACCAAAGGGACAGGGAATAATGAAAAACTGTTTTTT. Translating it yields CASTKGTGNNEKLFF.

The J gene is TRBJ2-1, the V gene TRBV5-1, with 8 bases that match TRBD2. The CDR3 totals 15 residues. Looked up from germline, CDR1 is SGHRS and CDR2 is YFSETQ. J gave up 4 bases and V 0 bases, and 3 bases lay outside the gene matches. The CDR3 bases are TGCGCCAGCAGCTTGGAAGCGGGGGTATACAATGAGCAGTTCTTC. Translated, it gives CASSLEAGVYNEQFF.

V usage is TRBV28 and J usage is TRBJ1-6, with a tentative D call TRBD1 (5 bases). CDR1 is MDHEN, CDR2 SYDVKM, per germline. The ends were cut back, 3 bases at V and 4 bases at J, with 13 bases in the middle. This CDR3 has 16 amino acids. The CDR3 region is CASSFVRDSYNSPLHF. In DNA form, the CDR3 reads TGTGCCAGCAGTTTTGTCAGGGACTCATATAATTCACCCCTCCACTTT.

V and J are TRBV14 and TRBJ1-2, with D possibly being TRBD1 (6 bases). Germline V gene sequence: CDR1 SGHDN, CDR2 FVKESK. Trimming took 4 bases from V and 4 from J, leaving 10 bases between them. This CDR3 is built from 13 residues. In nucleotides, the CDR3 is TGTGCCAGCAGCCGAGGACAGACCTATGGCTACACCTTC. Amino acid sequence: CASSRGQTYGYTF.

The V gene is TRBV5-1, the J gene TRBJ2-7; TRBD1 aligns across 10 bases. This CDR3 region has 17 residues. Germline loops: CDR1 SGHRS, CDR2 YFSETQ. Trimming took 5 bases from V and 7 from J; bases not matched to a gene: 18. The CDR3 coding sequence is TGCGCCAGCAGTCCCGGGACAGGGGCGACCAGGGGGTTTGAGCAGTACTTC. Its translation is CASSPGTGATRGFEQYF.

V gene TRBV11-3 combines with J gene TRBJ2-2, with 11 bases aligning to TRBD2. Looked up from germline, CDR1 is SGHNT and CDR2 is YENEEA. Trimming cost V 6 bases and J 1 base; bases outside gene matches: 7. There are 17 residues in the CDR3. CDR3 bases: TGTGCCAGCAGTCATCTCGGACTAGCGGGGAACACCGGGGAGCTGTTTTTT. Translating it yields CASSHLGLAGNTGELFF.